This T cell receptor beta chain was sequenced during a study of T cell clones after liver transplantation. Study information: As an antigen-independent comparator, third-party-reactive TCRbeta sequences came from pre-transplant mixed lymphocyte reactions.

Generated by immunoSEQ multiplex PCR, the TCRdb table keeps only in-frame clones and is missing some. The sample has about 75,000 clones, roughly 80% seen once. V was pared by 1 base and J by 0 bases, with 3 bases of the junction left unmatched. This CDR3 contains 17 residues. Germline V gene lookup returns CDR1 MGHDK and CDR2 SYGVNS. The sequencing here drew on CD4+ T cells from blood, taken 48 months after liver transplant. This chain joins TRBV25-1 and TRBJ1-3, with 10 positions matching TRBD1. This receptor was identified in a human patient who received a liver transplant. Part of the T cells may come from the graft donor. The CDR3 coding sequence is TGTGCCAGCAGTGAATTTGGGGACAGGGGCTCTGGAAACACCATATATTTT. This sequence encodes CASSEFGDRGSGNTIYF.